This entry is about one T cell receptor beta chain. The antigen remains undetermined. These data originate in a study of blood T cells in healthy people across ages. Study outcomes and limitations: Naive CD4+ cells and diversity were both higher in long-lived donors than in aged donors.

Between the trimmed V and J ends, which lost 3 bases and 7 bases, there was a span of 13 bases. Per germline, CDR1 MNHEY and CDR2 SMNVEV (reference sequence). CDR3 size: 15 residues. Combining a sample-barcoded 5' primer with a J-beta primer mix, a second PCR ran for roughly 6 to 12 cycles. Each TCR beta cDNA got a 12-nucleotide random molecular identifier. In TCRdb, the 5' RACE reads were re-called with MiXCR into one record per CDR3 protein. The repertoire holds hundreds of thousands of distinct CDR3 sequences, with 55% to 70% as singletons. The study recruited healthy Caucasian donors from Russia who were aged roughly 6 to 100.

This clonotype was sampled from a man aged 25-45 years in good health. What was sequenced was blood. The chain links TRBV27 to TRBJ1-6; possible D gene TRBD1, 5 bases. CDR3 sequence reads: CASSFDSLGNSPLHF. CDR3 nucleotide sequence: TGTGCCAGCAGTTTTGACAGCCTCGGAAATTCACCCCTCCACTTT.